The rows below give T cell receptor beta chains drawn from one sample of a study of Ad26.COV2.S vaccination and SARS-CoV-2 variants. Profiled with immunoSEQ multiplex PCR; TCRdb holds only in-frame clones, not every one. Among about 370,000 clones listed, 75% to 90% were seen once. The sample in question was peripheral blood, obtained in a trial of Ad26.COV2.S vaccine versus placebo. All receptors derive from a person aged 18-65 years who received the Ad26.COV2.S COVID-19 vaccine or a placebo. Each CDR3 is given without its conserved first and last residue. A row's size may be missing; if present it is once, few, many or a size class.

V: TRBV27; J: TRBJ1-6; size: .; CDR3: ASSLSSYNSPLH
V: TRBV11-2; J: TRBJ1-2; size: .; CDR3: ASSQTGPSNYGYT
V: TRBV2; J: TRBJ1-1; size: .; CDR3: ASRGGPDTEAF
V: TRBV10-3; J: TRBJ1-3; size: .; CDR3: AISPGTAGGNTIY
V: TRBV7-9; J: TRBJ1-1; size: .; CDR3: ASSLGTGDAF
V: TRBV5-1; J: TRBJ1-2; size: .; CDR3: ASSPETGGAHGYT
V: TRBV27; J: TRBJ1-1; size: .; CDR3: ASSTLGQMNTEAF
V: TRBV5-1; J: TRBJ2-1; size: .; CDR3: ASSLSGGAINEQF
V: TRBV5-1; J: TRBJ1-6; size: .; CDR3: ASSRQGHNSPLH
V: TRBV5-1; J: TRBJ2-5; size: .; CDR3: ASSLGHDGRVETQY
V: TRBV5-6; J: TRBJ2-7; size: few; CDR3: ASSRKPQGNYEQY
V: TRBV11-2; J: TRBJ2-3; size: .; CDR3: ASSDGRGDPDTQY
V: TRBV28; J: TRBJ2-7; size: .; CDR3: ASSLLGQGAREQY
V: TRBV5-1; J: TRBJ1-1; size: .; CDR3: ASGGANTEAF
V: TRBV2; J: TRBJ1-2; size: .; CDR3: ASGLQGARYGYT
V: TRBV3-1/TRBV3-2; J: TRBJ1-1; size: .; CDR3: ASSQDLETAVTEAF
V: TRBV7-9; J: TRBJ2-1; size: .; CDR3: ASSFEGASYNEQF
V: TRBV7-9; J: TRBJ2-1; size: .; CDR3: ASSLPSWRPGNEQF
V: TRBV24-1; J: TRBJ2-3; size: .; CDR3: ATSDLPNLATDTQY
V: TRBV27; J: TRBJ2-2; size: .; CDR3: ASSWGTPTGELF
V: TRBV4-1; J: TRBJ2-7; size: once; CDR3: ASSPPGLAGSSYEQY
V: TRBV4-1; J: TRBJ2-7; size: .; CDR3: ASSYAAAAGVSYEQY
V: TRBV5-1; J: TRBJ2-3; size: .; CDR3: ASSRSGGATDTQY
V: TRBV7-9; J: TRBJ1-2; size: .; CDR3: ASSLQGGYGYT
V: TRBV7-2; J: TRBJ1-4; size: .; CDR3: ASSSSGQGADKKLF
V: TRBV7-2; J: TRBJ2-1; size: .; CDR3: ASSAGLAGKVQF
V: TRBV7-9; J: TRBJ1-1; size: once; CDR3: ASSLGDRESDEAF
V: TRBV4-3; J: TRBJ1-2; size: .; CDR3: ASSQEGYGYT
V: TRBV18; J: TRBJ2-3; size: .; CDR3: ASSQGLVGDTQY
V: TRBV7-9; J: TRBJ2-5; size: .; CDR3: ASSARTEGETQY
V: TRBV5-4; J: TRBJ1-1; size: .; CDR3: ASSRDRASMNTEAF
V: TRBV19; J: TRBJ2-3; size: .; CDR3: ASSIGRTSGGADTQY
V: TRBV19; J: TRBJ1-2; size: .; CDR3: ASSRTPPGDGYT
V: TRBV7-2; J: TRBJ2-3; size: once; CDR3: ASSLLVADTQY
V: TRBV4-2; J: TRBJ1-2; size: .; CDR3: ASSQDLRAPDYGYT
V: TRBV29-1; J: TRBJ2-5; size: .; CDR3: SVVRGEGTQY
V: TRBV11-2; J: TRBJ1-1; size: .; CDR3: ASSLGIGNTEAF
V: TRBV15; J: TRBJ1-1; size: .; CDR3: ATSRVRSRTATEAF
V: TRBV30; J: TRBJ2-2; size: .; CDR3: AWKGTGDTGELF
V: TRBV6-2/TRBV6-3; J: TRBJ2-5; size: .; CDR3: ASSYAGRRETQY
V: TRBV7-2; J: TRBJ1-4; size: .; CDR3: ASSWTGARGEKLF
V: TRBV9; J: TRBJ2-5; size: .; CDR3: ASSVVAGGETQY
V: TRBV5-4; J: TRBJ2-3; size: .; CDR3: ASSFGTQFGTDTQY
V: TRBV6-4; J: TRBJ2-2; size: .; CDR3: ASSWEENTGELF
V: TRBV5-1; J: TRBJ2-3; size: .; CDR3: ASSLGWGSGTDTQY
V: TRBV7-9; J: TRBJ1-3; size: .; CDR3: ASSPAATLSGNTIY
V: TRBV11-2; J: TRBJ2-5; size: once; CDR3: ASSLSETQY
V: TRBV6-5; J: TRBJ1-2; size: .; CDR3: ASSYSGTNYGYT
V: TRBV7-2; J: TRBJ1-6; size: once; CDR3: ASSWRDNSPLH
V: TRBV5-6; J: TRBJ1-2; size: once; CDR3: ASSYRDRGYYGYT
V: TRBV5-1; J: TRBJ2-2; size: .; CDR3: ASSFVRGGGELF
V: TRBV7-9; J: TRBJ1-1; size: .; CDR3: ASSGDSREAF
V: TRBV6-5; J: TRBJ1-2; size: .; CDR3: ASSYLGGGYT